This TCR beta chain was observed in a study of technical replicates of blood from several donors. Sequenced by immunoSEQ multiplex PCR; TCRdb stores in-frame clones only, minus some. Altogether around 70,000 clones are present, approximately 94% being singletons, with the ten largest covering approximately 0.4%. CDR1 is SGHRS, CDR2 YFSETQ, per germline. CDR3 size: 16 residues. V shed 4 bases and J 1 base; nucleotides not matched to a gene: 9. The TCR originated in a human donor in good health. V and J are TRBV5-1 and TRBJ2-7; TRBD1 matches at 9 bases. Sequencing input: T cells isolated from PBMCs. The CDR3 is CASSIMGQGKSYEQYF. CDR3 sequence (DNA): TGCGCCAGCAGCATAATGGGACAGGGCAAATCCTACGAGCAGTACTTC.